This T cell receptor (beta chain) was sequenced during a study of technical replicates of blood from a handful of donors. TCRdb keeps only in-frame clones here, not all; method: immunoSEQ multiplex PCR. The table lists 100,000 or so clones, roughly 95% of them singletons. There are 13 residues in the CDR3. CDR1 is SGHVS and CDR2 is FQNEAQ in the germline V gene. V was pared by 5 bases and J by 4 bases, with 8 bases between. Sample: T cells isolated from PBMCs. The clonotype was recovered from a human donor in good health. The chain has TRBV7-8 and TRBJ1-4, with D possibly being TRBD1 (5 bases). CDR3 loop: CASSPQGNEKLFF. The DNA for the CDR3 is TGTGCCAGCAGCCCCCAGGGTAATGAAAAACTGTTTTTT.